Following are 19 T cell receptor beta chains from one sample sequenced in a study of blood T cell repertoires in COVID-19. Data came from immunoSEQ multiplex PCR; TCRdb stores just in-frame clones and leaves some out. Among more than 150,000 clones, about 90% were seen once, and the ten largest hold roughly 20%. Sequenced material: peripheral blood. The receptors derive from a man aged 70-80 years with active or convalescent COVID-19.

V is TRBV6-5 and J is TRBJ2-3, with D maybe TRBD1 (5 bases). CDR1 is MNHEY, CDR2 SVGAGI, per germline. CDR3 length: 14 residues. Trimming removed 1 base at V and 3 bases at J, with 8 bases between. The CDR3 DNA reads as TGTGCCAGCAGTTACTATCAGGGAACAGATACGCAGTATTTT. Translating gives CASSYYQGTDTQYF.

This chain joins TRBV6-6 and TRBJ1-6; no firm D call. The germline CDR1 and CDR2 sequences are MNHNY and SVGAGI (reference sequence). V dropped 7 bases and J dropped 10 bases, with 8 bases sitting between them. This CDR3 contains 11 residues. The CDR3: CASTVGSPLHF. In DNA, the CDR3 is TGTGCCAGCACCGTCGGGTCACCCCTCCACTTT.

The chain uses TRBV7-8 and TRBJ1-2, with a possible D match to TRBD1 (6 bases). Germline assignment: CDR1 SGHVS and CDR2 FQNEAQ. The CDR3 is 16 amino acids. V lost 2 bases, J lost 3 bases, and 16 bases lay in between. As DNA, the CDR3 is TGTGCCAGCAGCTTAAACCCCAGCAGGGGTGACTATGGCTACACCTTC. It yields the protein CASSLNPSRGDYGYTF.

The rearrangement joins TRBV19 to TRBJ2-5; D is perhaps TRBD1 (6 bases). V lost 4 bases to trimming and J lost 5 bases, with 17 bases between them. Germline V CDR1 and CDR2: LNHDA, SQIVND (reference sequence). There are 15 residues in the CDR3. The CDR3 coding sequence is TGTGCCAGTAGTAAACCGACAGGTTGGGATGAGACCCAGTACTTC. Its protein is CASSKPTGWDETQYF.

The chain links TRBV7-8 to TRBJ1-5, with 9 bases lining up with TRBD1. Germline V lookup: CDR1 SGHVS, CDR2 FQNEAQ. The CDR3 length is 14 residues. After removal of 1 base from V and 6 bases from J, the junction contained 1 base not matched to a gene. CDR3 sequence: CASSLVQGAQPQHF. CDR3 nucleotides: TGTGCCAGCAGCTTAGTACAGGGGGCTCAGCCCCAGCATTTT.

The V call is TRBV11-2, the J call TRBJ2-2; the match to TRBD2 covers 12 bases. Germline CDR1 and CDR2: SGHAT and FQNNGV. With V trimmed by 5 bases and J by 6 bases, 7 bases remained unmatched. The length of the CDR3 is 16 residues. CDR3 in amino acids: CASSPVLAGGPGELFF. DNA for the CDR3: TGTGCCAGCAGCCCAGTCCTAGCGGGAGGGCCCGGGGAGCTGTTTTTT.

The chain joins TRBV10-1 to TRBJ1-2; 8 bases match TRBD1. The trim removed 10 bases at V and 3 bases at J, leaving 16 bases unmatched. There are 16 residues in the CDR3. The V gene's germline CDR1 is WNHNN and CDR2 SYGVQD (reference sequence). Here the CDR3 reads CANILPTGAKDYGYTF. For the CDR3, the DNA is TGCGCCAACATACTCCCGACAGGGGCAAAGGACTATGGCTACACCTTC.

The chain is built from TRBV5-1 and TRBJ2-5; D may be TRBD2 (6 bases). The length of the CDR3 is 16 residues. Germline loops: CDR1 SGHRS, CDR2 YFSETQ. V was pared by 0 bases and J by 5 bases, with 17 bases between. The CDR3 loop is CASSLAGARAGETQYF. In DNA, the CDR3 is TGCGCCAGCAGCTTGGCTGGGGCCAGGGCGGGGGAGACCCAGTACTTC.

In its sample, this clone was seen once. The V gene is TRBV5-6, the J gene TRBJ1-1; 8 positions agree with TRBD1. The V gene's germline CDR1 is SGHDT and CDR2 YYEEEE. This CDR3 spans 16 amino acids. V shed 2 bases, J shed 0 bases, and the junction held 6 bases outside the gene matches. The chain's CDR3 is CASSFRGPVMNTEAFF. The CDR3 coding sequence is TGTGCCAGCAGCTTCAGGGGGCCGGTCATGAACACTGAAGCTTTCTTT.

CDR3 sequence: CASSRQGTAVEAFF. The CDR3, as DNA: TGTGCCAGCAGCCGACAGGGAACTGCTGTTGAAGCTTTCTTT. The chain combines TRBV6-5 with TRBJ1-1; 7 nucleotides agree with TRBD1. The CDR3 is 14 amino acids. Germline trimming cut 6 bases from V and 7 bases from J; bases unmatched to any gene: 11. Per germline, CDR1 MNHEY and CDR2 SVGAGI.

The gene calls are TRBV19 and TRBJ2-3; 7 nucleotides agree with TRBD2. The CDR3 totals 16 residues. Unmatched junction bases numbered 13, after V lost 5 bases and J lost 5 bases. Germline V gene sequence: CDR1 LNHDA, CDR2 SQIVND (reference sequence). The CDR3, as DNA: TGTGCCAGTAGTTCGCGACTAGGCGGGAGTCTAGATACGCAGTATTTT. Protein sequence: CASSSRLGGSLDTQYF. Drawing the rest from reference TRBV19 and TRBJ2-3, the complete variable domain is DGGITQSPKYLFRKEGQNVTLSCEQNLNHDAMYWYRQDPGQGLRLIYYSQIVNDFQKGDIAEGYSVSREKKESFPLTVTSAQKNPTAFYLCASSSRLGGSLDTQYFGPGTRLTVL.

The rearrangement uses TRBV3-1 (or the pseudogene TRBV3-2) and TRBJ1-6; perhaps TRBD1 as D (6 bases). In germline, CDR1 is LGHDT, CDR2 YNNKEL (reference sequence). The CDR3 extends over 14 amino acids. Deletions cut 2 bases from V and 10 bases from J, with 12 bases between. In nucleotides, the CDR3 is TGTGCCAGCAGCCAATCGGCAGGGGAATCACCCCTCCACTTT. This translates into CASSQSAGESPLHF.

Here the CDR3 reads CASSPTRSGGSNTEAFF. CDR3 nucleotide sequence: TGTGCCAGCTCACCAACTAGGTCAGGGGGCTCGAACACTGAAGCTTTCTTT. The chain has TRBV18 and TRBJ1-1; TRBD1 matches at 8 bases. The CDR3 has 17 residues. The ends lost 2 bases at V and 1 base at J; junction bases unmatched: 9. Germline V gives CDR1 KGHSH, CDR2 LQKENI. Looking up the rest from reference TRBV18 and TRBJ1-1 gives the full variable domain: NAGVMQNPRHLVRRRGQEARLRCSPMKGHSHVYWYRQLPEEGLKFMVYLQKENIIDESGMPKERFSAEFPKEGPSILRIQQVVRGDSAAYFCASSPTRSGGSNTEAFFGQGTRLTVV.

The genes are TRBV5-1 and TRBJ1-1; the D gene is possibly TRBD1 (6 bases). This CDR3 spans 14 amino acids. Germline-derived CDR1 and CDR2 are SGHRS and YFSETQ. V lost 3 bases and J 4 bases, leaving 13 bases between the germline ends. CDR3 nucleotides: TGCGCCAGCAGCTCGCAGGGGATCCGCACTGAAGCTTTCTTT. It specifies CASSSQGIRTEAFF.

The chain carries TRBV18 and TRBJ1-5; a weak D match, TRBD1 (5 bases). The CDR3 is 16 amino acids. V was clipped by 3 bases and J by 6 bases, with 18 bases between them. The germline V gene encodes CDR1 KGHSH and CDR2 LQKENI. CDR3 in amino acids: CASSPSSQGWGQPQHF. The CDR3 DNA sequence: TGTGCCAGCTCACCCTCAAGCCAGGGTTGGGGTCAGCCCCAGCATTTT. Full variable domain (missing parts from reference TRBV18 and TRBJ1-5): NAGVMQNPRHLVRRRGQEARLRCSPMKGHSHVYWYRQLPEEGLKFMVYLQKENIIDESGMPKERFSAEFPKEGPSILRIQQVVRGDSAAYFCASSPSSQGWGQPQHFGDGTRLSIL.

V usage is TRBV5-6 and J usage is TRBJ1-1; no definite D call. The germline V gene has CDR1 SGHDT and CDR2 YYEEEE. V was trimmed by 6 bases and J by 6 bases, leaving 12 bases between them. CDR3 length equals 12 residues. CDR3 nucleotides: TGTGCCAGCAACAAACGGAGGGCTGAAGCTTTCTTT. It is translated as CASNKRRAEAFF. Variable domain in full (rest from reference TRBV5-6 and TRBJ1-1): DAGVTQSPTHLIKTRGQQVTLRCSPKSGHDTVSWYQQALGQGPQFIFQYYEEEERQRGNFPDRFSGHQFPNYSSELNVNALLLGDSALYLCASNKRRAEAFFGQGTRLTVV.

The chain couples TRBV7-6 to TRBJ2-1; TRBD2 aligns across 7 bases. V gave up 2 bases and J gave up 4 bases; unmatched junction bases: 2. The CDR3 has 14 amino acids. In germline, CDR1 is SGHVS, CDR2 FNYEAQ. The CDR3 is CASSLRGGYNEQFF. CDR3 bases: TGTGCCAGCAGCTTACGCGGGGGTTACAATGAGCAGTTCTTC.

The chain links TRBV4-3 to TRBJ1-1; D gene unclear. V shed 1 base and J shed 3 bases, with 6 bases lying between them. Per the germline V gene, CDR1 is LGHNA and CDR2 is YSLEER. This CDR3 is built from 13 residues. CDR3 sequence: CASSQVIDTEAFF. Here the CDR3 DNA reads TGCGCCAGCAGCCAAGTCATAGACACTGAAGCTTTCTTT.

This clone was seen a handful of times. This chain links TRBV11-2 with TRBJ2-7; 14 bases are shared with TRBD2. The V and J ends lost 2 bases and 7 bases, in that order; junction bases with no gene match: 10. The germline V gene encodes CDR1 SGHAT and CDR2 FQNNGV. The CDR3 is 17 amino acids. CDR3 protein: CASSLIGGTSGRREQYF. The DNA for the CDR3 is TGTGCCAGCAGCTTAATAGGGGGGACTAGCGGGAGAAGGGAGCAGTACTTC.